The source of this T cell receptor beta chain is a study of tumor-infiltrating lymphocytes in glioblastoma multiforme. Study results and limitations: The T cells in this sample were not sorted into functional subsets.

Three nested ARM-PCR rounds with V-beta and C-beta primers built TCRB libraries. Input was roughly 0.54 ug total RNA, reverse-transcribed with a C-beta primer. MiXCR, applied by TCRdb to the multiplex PCR reads, yields one record per CDR3 protein. The data show 10,000 to 15,000 distinct CDR3 sequences, 64% seen once. This clonotype was detected a few times. Its cognate antigen is unknown. Since the CDR3 does not end with the conserved phenylalanine or tryptophan, this likely comes from a read error. The CDR3 consists of 13 residues. The V and J ends lost 3 bases and 1 base respectively, with 6 bases between them. Germline assignment: CDR1 SNHLY and CDR2 FYNNEI.

The clonotype comes from a male donor with glioblastoma. The J gene is TRBJ1-1, the V gene TRBV2; D call uncertain. Sequencing was carried out using brain tumor tissue. CDR3 region: CASSDKSNTEAFY. CDR3 DNA: TGTGCCAGCAGTGACAAATCGAACACTGAAGCTTTCTAT.